This T cell receptor (beta chain) was found in a study of human T cells and chemical hapten exposure. The wider study: The upper back received 0.01% DPC by patch testing, with results read at 6 days. Across samples, TCR yields varied, mostly owing to small differences in pooled library volumes.

Time point in this sample: pre-sensitization, week 0. Treatment indicated: therapeutic diphenylcyclopropenone sensitization with weekly scalp DPC. The germline CDR1 and CDR2 sequences are SQVTM and ANQGSEA. The ends lost 1 base at V and 5 bases at J; junction bases unmatched: 10. There are 16 residues in the CDR3. TCRdb fed the RACE reads into MiXCR, producing one record per CDR3 protein. The sample includes about 53,000 distinct CDR3 sequences, 9.5% to 10% seen only once; the top ten take roughly 9.1%. This clonotype has only a few counts. The clonotype originates from a man aged 35-49 years with alopecia areata. Some clones in this sample may be carry-over from other donors' samples. This sequence joins TRBV29-1 and TRBJ2-3; 9 positions match TRBD2. The sample was whole blood, taken in connection with sensitization to the hapten diphenylcyclopropenone (DPC). CDR3 region: CSVEGAAGGFQDTQYF. Written as DNA, the CDR3 is TGCAGCGTTGAAGGGGCAGCGGGAGGCTTTCAAGATACGCAGTATTTT.